This TCR beta chain was obtained from a study of cytotoxic CD8 clonotypes in ibrutinib-treated CLL. Turning to the study itself: There were about 12 relapsed/refractory patients and about 15 treatment-naive patients, and 17 were IGHV unmutated.

The CDR3 contains 16 residues. Germline V CDR1 and CDR2: LNHDA, SQIVND (reference sequence). V shed 4 bases and J 8 bases; nucleotides not matched to a gene: 15. Profiling relied on immunoSEQ multiplex PCR, and the TCRdb table lists in-frame clones only, not all of them. The repertoire holds about 200,000 clones, around 72% seen once, with roughly 13% in the top ten. Sequencing used PBMCs, obtained after 24 months of ibrutinib treatment. The sequence was collected from a human donor with chronic lymphocytic leukemia. This rearrangement joins TRBV19 to TRBJ1-2, with 8 bases matching TRBD1. CDR3 nucleotide sequence: TGTGCCAGTAGTAAAGCTGTCGGGCAGGGGGCGCAGGGCTACACCTTC. This sequence encodes CASSKAVGQGAQGYTF.